The 11 T cell receptor beta chains below were found in one sample sequenced in a study of glioma-infiltrating T cells. Amplification of TCR alpha and beta CDR3 regions from RNA used iRepertoire nested multiplex PCR. TCRdb reprocessed the multiplex PCR reads with MiXCR, giving one entry per CDR3 protein. The sample records around 150,000 distinct CDR3 sequences, approximately 40% being singletons. Material for sequencing was glioma tissue, nonneoplastic brain tissue, or PBMCs (not recorded which). The source of these receptors is a human donor with low-grade glioma or glioblastoma, undergoing nonglioma brain surgery, or in good health (not recorded which).

The chain couples TRBV7-9 to TRBJ2-3; 10 nucleotides agree with TRBD1. Germline CDR1 and CDR2: SEHNR and FQNEAQ (reference sequence). V was clipped by 6 bases and J by 3 bases; unmatched bases: 9. This CDR3 is built from 16 residues. The CDR3, as DNA: TGTGCCAGCAGGCCTCCGGGACAGGGGATAACAGATACGCAGTATTTT. This codes for CASRPPGQGITDTQYF.

This clonotype appeared a single time. Compared with germline, one end of the junction differs, possibly owing to a read error. The V call is TRBV6-5, the J call TRBJ2-7; the D gene could be TRBD1 or TRBD2 (5 bases each). The germline gives CDR1 MNHEY, CDR2 SVGAGI. The CDR3 has 14 residues. CDR3 sequence (DNA): TGTGCCATCAGTGACCCCGGGACGACGAACGAGCAGTACTTC. Translating gives CAISDPGTTNEQYF.

This clonotype was picked up one time. A read error may account for a junction end that differs from germline. The chain has TRBV20-1 and TRBJ1-1; D gene ambiguous. The CDR3 runs to 12 residues. Germline lookup yields CDR1 DFQATT and CDR2 SNEGSKA (reference sequence). This CDR3 is CSAVRQNIEAFF. As DNA, the CDR3 is TGCAGTGCCGTTCGGCAGAACATTGAAGCTTTCTTT.

The table lists this clonotype with a few counts. This rearrangement joins TRBV18 to TRBJ1-1; the D gene is possibly TRBD1 (6 bases). This CDR3 contains 15 residues. Germline values: CDR1 KGHSH, CDR2 LQKENI. The V end was cut by 2 bases, the J end by 4 bases, with 14 bases between. The CDR3 coding sequence is TGTGCCAGCTCACCATCAGAGGGGACACTCACTGAAGCTTTCTTT. It yields the protein CASSPSEGTLTEAFF.

As for this clonotype: The junction differs from germline at one of its ends, possibly a read error. The rearrangement uses TRBV4-3 and TRBJ2-3; D unclear. This CDR3 comprises 14 residues. Germline CDR1 and CDR2: LGHNA and YSLEER. The CDR3 sequence: CASTQEHLEDTQYF. The CDR3 DNA reads TGCGCCAGCACCCAAGAACATTTGGAGGATACGCAGTATTTT.

This clonotype was counted many times. The V gene is TRBV6-1, the J gene TRBJ2-7; TRBD1 aligns across 11 bases. V was clipped by 5 bases and J by 6 bases; unmatched bases: 3. Germline V gene lookup returns CDR1 MNHNS and CDR2 SASEGT. The CDR3 contains 13 residues. The CDR3 loop reads CASSQDRGLEQYF. CDR3 in DNA: TGTGCCAGCAGTCAGGACAGGGGGCTCGAGCAGTACTTC.

This clonotype rates as large. The V and J genes are TRBV20-1 and TRBJ2-7; D remains ambiguous. Germline lookup yields CDR1 DFQATT and CDR2 SNEGSKA (reference sequence). The V gene lost 3 bases and the J gene lost 0 bases, with 6 bases spanning the gap. This CDR3 is 12 amino acids long. CDR3 sequence reads: CSASPSSYEQYF. In DNA, the CDR3 is TGCAGTGCTAGTCCGTCCTCCTACGAGCAGTACTTC.

This clonotype was observed at least ten times. V usage is TRBV6-1 and J usage is TRBJ2-2, with D unresolved. CDR3 length equals 16 residues. Germline CDR1 MNHNS, CDR2 SASEGT. Trimming stripped 7 bases from V and 6 bases from J, with 21 bases between. The CDR3 here is CASTSVAAVGAGELFF. For the CDR3, the DNA is TGTGCCAGCACCTCCGTGGCAGCCGTTGGCGCCGGGGAGCTGTTTTTT.

This chain joins TRBV6-6 and TRBJ2-7; the D call may be TRBD1 or TRBD2 (5 bases each). The germline V and J ends were trimmed by 0 bases and 1 base, with 13 bases remaining between them. The CDR3 sequence is 16 residues long. The V gene's germline CDR1 is MNHNY and CDR2 SVGAGI (reference sequence). The CDR3 loop reads CASSYSALGVSYEQYF. In DNA, the CDR3 is TGTGCCAGCAGTTACTCTGCTTTGGGGGTGTCCTACGAGCAGTACTTC.

This clonotype was detected only a few times. The chain has TRBV20-1 and TRBJ1-5, with 7 bases lining up with TRBD1. The V gene end was trimmed by 4 bases and the J gene end by 1 base; junction bases not matched to a gene: 16. CDR3 length equals 18 residues. Per germline, CDR1 DFQATT and CDR2 SNEGSKA (reference sequence). The CDR3 region is CSAISPRRGRGSNQPQHF. The CDR3 DNA reads TGCAGTGCTATATCCCCCCGGAGGGGGCGGGGGAGCAATCAGCCCCAGCATTTT.

This rearrangement joins TRBV6-1 to TRBJ2-1, with 10 positions matching TRBD1. Trimming cost V 5 bases and J 7 bases; bases outside gene matches: 8. The CDR3 consists of 15 residues. The germline V gene encodes CDR1 MNHNS and CDR2 SASEGT. CDR3 protein: CASSIGQGVSNEQFF. In DNA form, the CDR3 reads TGTGCCAGCAGTATTGGACAGGGGGTATCAAATGAGCAGTTCTTC.